The TCR beta chain under discussion was sequenced for a study of T cell repertoires in cytomegalovirus infection. Study context: Both CMV infection and a matching HLA type were indicated by public TCR beta signatures. Study results and caveats: Accumulated public TCR beta family frequency recognized individuals carrying CMV together with the relevant HLA. HLA-C-restricted CMV-specific TCR beta clonotypes were dominant in the ex vivo response.

TCRdb processed the reads anew with MiXCR; each CDR3 protein has one entry. The sample records 150,000 to 200,000 distinct CDR3 sequences, approximately 20% being singletons. This clonotype was seen more than once but under ten times. Antigen unknown. CDR1 and CDR2 from the germline V gene are MDHEN and SYDVKM. Between the trimmed V and J ends, which lost 7 bases and 2 bases, there was a span of 18 bases. This CDR3 contains 16 residues. This rearrangement joins TRBV28 to TRBJ2-1, with D tentatively TRBD1 (7 bases). This receptor was obtained from a human donor in good health (CMV status not recorded). Some clones in this sample may be carry-over from other donors' samples. The sample consisted of PBMCs. As DNA, the CDR3 is TGTGCCAGCACCGCGAGACTAGACAGGGCCTACAATGAGCAGTTCTTC. It encodes CASTARLDRAYNEQFF.